These 27 T cell receptor beta chains were sequenced from one sample in a study of brain T cells in children with intractable seizures. Time point of the sample: blood from clinic visit 5 months post-surgery; TSC patient then seizure free. Sequencing used immunoSEQ multiplex PCR; TCRdb keeps in-frame clones, though not all of them. Of around 340,000 clones in the sample, 93% are singletons; the top ten hold around 5%. Here the sequenced sample was peripheral blood, taken around 5 months after surgery. These receptors were obtained from a boy in the first two years of life with tuberous sclerosis and intractable seizures.

J is TRBJ1-3 and V is TRBV7-9; 10 bases align to TRBD1. After removal of 5 bases from V and 8 bases from J, the junction contained 6 bases not matched to a gene. CDR3 length: 14 amino acids. From germline, CDR1 is SEHNR and CDR2 FQNEAQ (reference sequence). The DNA of the CDR3 is TGTGCCAGCAGCGTTGACAGGGGGCTGGACACCATATATTTT. Protein sequence: CASSVDRGLDTIYF.

The chain employs TRBV24-1 and TRBJ2-7; 8 bases map to TRBD1. Per the germline V gene, CDR1 is KGHDR and CDR2 is SFDVKD. The CDR3 runs to 13 residues. V dropped 6 bases and J dropped 5; count of bases not matched to a gene: 5. The CDR3 sequence: CATSFGQGDEQYF. For the CDR3, the DNA is TGTGCCACCAGTTTTGGACAGGGCGACGAGCAGTACTTC.

This clone was detected once. The chain joins TRBV29-1 to TRBJ2-6; no clear D. Germline CDR1 is SQVTM and CDR2 is ANQGSEA. This CDR3 spans 15 amino acids. Deletions cut 6 bases from V and 0 bases from J, with 12 bases between. CDR3 coding DNA: TGCAGCGTGTTGGCCCCTTTCTCTGGGGCCAACGTCCTGACTTTC. It translates to CSVLAPFSGANVLTF.

The chain couples TRBV12-3 or TRBV12-4 to TRBJ1-1; D uncertain. Trimming took 6 bases from V and 4 from J, leaving 12 bases between them. The CDR3 is 13 amino acids. The CDR3 region has the DNA TGTGCCAGCAGCACAGAAGACACCACTGAAGCTTTCTTT. It encodes CASSTEDTTEAFF.

The V call is TRBV12-3 or TRBV12-4, the J call TRBJ2-7, with D tentatively TRBD2 (6 bases). This CDR3 spans 13 amino acids. Trimming stripped 6 bases from V and 0 bases from J, with 9 bases between. CDR3 protein: CASRRDFSYEQYF. In nucleotides, the CDR3 is TGTGCCAGCAGGCGGGACTTCTCCTACGAGCAGTACTTC.

The table lists this clone with a count of one. The V call is TRBV4-1, the J call TRBJ2-7, with TRBD2 matching 9 bases. Germline assignment: CDR1 MGHRA and CDR2 YSYEKL. V dropped 4 bases and J dropped 2; count of bases not matched to a gene: 12. The CDR3 contains 17 residues. CDR3 nucleotides: TGCGCCAGCAGCCCGGGACTTAGCGGGAGTCAGCCCTACGAGCAGTACTTC. Protein sequence: CASSPGLSGSQPYEQYF.

The chain is built from TRBV7-3 and TRBJ2-7, with D unclear. Trimming stripped 0 bases from V and 6 bases from J, with 6 bases between. This CDR3 has 12 amino acids. In germline, CDR1 is SGHTA, CDR2 FQGTGA. The CDR3 nucleotides are TGTGCCAGCAGCTTAACCGGATCCGAGCAGTACTTC. Protein product: CASSLTGSEQYF.

The J gene is TRBJ1-2, the V gene TRBV27; D is uncertain. The germline CDR1 and CDR2 sequences are MNHEY and SMNVEV (reference sequence). The ends were cut back, 5 bases at V and 8 bases at J, with 15 bases in the middle. This CDR3 is built from 13 residues. CDR3 in DNA: TGTGCCAGCAGTGACTACCGAAAGGACGGCTACACCTTC. This sequence encodes CASSDYRKDGYTF.

This chain links TRBV6-6 with TRBJ1-6, with TRBD1 matching 8 bases. The CDR3 has 14 residues. Germline CDR1 reads MNHNY; CDR2 reads SVGAGI (reference sequence). Trimming cost V 8 bases and J 8 bases; bases outside gene matches: 8. CDR3 sequence reads: CASGPDRDHSPLHF. DNA of the CDR3: TGTGCCAGCGGCCCGGACAGGGACCATTCACCCCTCCACTTT.

The rearrangement joins TRBV3-1 (or the pseudogene TRBV3-2) to TRBJ2-4; weak D call: TRBD1 (6 bases). Germline V gene sequence: CDR1 LGHDT, CDR2 YNNKEL (reference sequence). The CDR3 contains 14 residues. Trimming pared 4 bases from V and 12 bases from J, leaving 19 bases between. The CDR3: CASSPHSDRSTQYF. DNA of the CDR3: TGTGCCAGCAGCCCCCACAGCGACAGGAGCACTCAGTACTTC.

The chain employs TRBV18 and TRBJ1-3, with D maybe TRBD1 (5 bases). This CDR3 has 13 residues. V was shortened by 4 bases and J by 8 bases, with 12 bases between the two germline ends. Germline CDR1 reads KGHSH; CDR2 reads LQKENI. The CDR3 loop reads CASSLRQTDTIYF. In DNA form, the CDR3 reads TGTGCCAGCTCACTTCGACAGACGGACACCATATATTTT. Using reference TRBV18 and TRBJ1-3 for the parts outside the CDR3, the full variable domain is NAGVMQNPRHLVRRRGQEARLRCSPMKGHSHVYWYRQLPEEGLKFMVYLQKENIIDESGMPKERFSAEFPKEGPSILRIQQVVRGDSAAYFCASSLRQTDTIYFGEGSWLTVV.

The J gene is TRBJ1-1, the V gene TRBV6-1, with 7 nucleotides matching TRBD1. Trimming cost V 10 bases and J 3 bases; bases outside gene matches: 11. Germline V lookup: CDR1 MNHNS, CDR2 SASEGT. The CDR3 runs to 14 residues. The CDR3 DNA reads TGTGCCACCAAATTGCAGGGGGAGTACACTGAAGCTTTCTTT. Translation gives CATKLQGEYTEAFF.

The chain employs TRBV24-1 and TRBJ1-2, with no clear D. V was pared by 3 bases and J by 3 bases, with 19 bases between. CDR1 and CDR2 from the germline V gene are KGHDR and SFDVKD. The CDR3 covers 17 residues. CDR3 amino acids: CATSDDQKGGPHYGYTF. CDR3 DNA sequence: TGTGCCACCAGTGATGATCAAAAGGGAGGGCCACACTATGGCTACACCTTC.

The chain joins TRBV5-1 to TRBJ2-7; TRBD2 aligns across 12 bases. The CDR3 contains 15 residues. CDR1 is SGHRS and CDR2 is YFSETQ in the germline V gene. V dropped 3 bases and J dropped 1; count of bases not matched to a gene: 2. The CDR3 DNA reads as TGCGCCAGCAGCTGGACTAGCGGGGAATCCTACGAGCAGTACTTC. Encoded protein: CASSWTSGESYEQYF.

This clone has just one count. The rearrangement joins TRBV20-1 to TRBJ2-1; 10 bases map to TRBD1. The CDR3 spans 11 residues. V lost 6 bases to trimming and J lost 13 bases; unmatched junction nucleotides: 6. Germline V gene data show CDR1 as DFQATT and CDR2 as SNEGSKA (reference sequence). This CDR3 is CSAWTGGGQFF. CDR3 DNA sequence: TGCAGTGCGTGGACAGGGGGTGGTCAGTTCTTC.

The V call is TRBV14, the J call TRBJ2-7; unclear D gene. Germline assignment: CDR1 SGHDN and CDR2 FVKESK. This CDR3 contains 12 residues. V was shortened by 1 base and J by 5 bases, with 6 bases between the two germline ends. The DNA for the CDR3 is TGTGCCAGCAGCCAAGTTGGGGACGAGCAGTACTTC. Translated: CASSQVGDEQYF. Based on the CDR3 plus reference TRBV14 and TRBJ2-7, the full variable domain is EAGVTQFPSHSVIEKGQTVTLRCDPISGHDNLYWYRRVMGKEIKFLLHFVKESKQDESGMPNNRFLAERTGGTYSTLKVQPAELEDSGVYFCASSQVGDEQYFGPGTRLTVT.

This sequence joins TRBV28 and TRBJ2-7; D is possibly TRBD1 (6 bases). Deletions cut 4 bases from V and 5 bases from J, with 18 bases between. Per the germline V gene, CDR1 is MDHEN and CDR2 is SYDVKM. There are 15 residues in the CDR3. The CDR3, as DNA: TGTGCCAGCAGTTCCCCGTGGGGGCGAGGCGACGAGCAGTACTTC. It yields the protein CASSSPWGRGDEQYF.

The genes are TRBV2 and TRBJ1-1; D is unclear. CDR1 and CDR2 from the germline V gene are SNHLY and FYNNEI. Trimming cost V 4 bases and J 5 bases, with 11 bases left between them. CDR3 length: 13 amino acids. The chain's CDR3 is CASSGGLGTEAFF. The CDR3 DNA reads as TGTGCCAGCAGTGGAGGGCTGGGGACTGAAGCTTTCTTT. The full variable domain, with the rest looked up from reference TRBV2 and TRBJ1-1, is EPEVTQTPSHQVTQMGQEVILRCVPISNHLYFYWYRQILGQKVEFLVSFYNNEISEKSEIFDDQFSVERPDGSNFTLKIRSTKLEDSAMYFCASSGGLGTEAFFGQGTRLTVV.

Only one count was recorded for this clone. The chain has TRBV20-1 and TRBJ1-2; 7 nucleotides agree with TRBD1. The CDR3 covers 15 residues. Germline V lookup: CDR1 DFQATT, CDR2 SNEGSKA (reference sequence). Unmatched junction bases numbered 11, after V lost 3 bases and J lost 4 bases. This CDR3 reads CSASDSRGSSYGYTF. The CDR3, as DNA: TGCAGTGCTAGTGATTCCAGGGGGAGCTCCTATGGCTACACCTTC.

The V call is TRBV27, the J call TRBJ1-1; 7 bases agree with TRBD1. CDR3 length: 14 amino acids. J was trimmed by 4 bases and V by 8 bases; bases with no gene match: 10. Looked up from germline, CDR1 is MNHEY and CDR2 is SMNVEV (reference sequence). CDR3 in DNA: TGTGCCAGCGGCCCGGTAGGGGGCGGCACTGAAGCTTTCTTT. Protein sequence: CASGPVGGGTEAFF.

CDR3 residues: CASSLQGLGTDTQYF. The CDR3 region has the DNA TGTGCCAGCAGTTTACAGGGGCTAGGCACAGATACGCAGTATTTT. The rearrangement joins TRBV6-5 to TRBJ2-3, with 7 bases fitting TRBD1. The J segment lost 1 base and the V segment lost 4 bases, leaving 5 bases of the junction unmatched. The length of the CDR3 is 15 residues. Germline V gene data show CDR1 as MNHEY and CDR2 as SVGAGI.

The V and J genes are TRBV21-1 and TRBJ2-7; the table's D call, TRBD2, has no DNA check behind it. TRBV21-1 is a documented pseudogene. The length of the CDR3 is 15 residues. The CDR3 reads CASSSSAGYHYEQYF. CDR3 nucleotide sequence: TGTGCCAGCAGCTCCTCCGCGGGATACCACTACGAGCAGTACTTC.

This rearrangement joins TRBV30 to TRBJ2-7, with 8 bases that match TRBD1. V gave up 0 bases and J gave up 5 bases; unmatched junction bases: 9. The length of the CDR3 is 15 residues. Germline lookup yields CDR1 GTSNPN and CDR2 SVGIG (reference sequence). In DNA, the CDR3 is TGTGCCTGGAGTGTATTCGTGACAGGGGAGGACGAGCAGTACTTC. Protein: CAWSVFVTGEDEQYF.

V usage is TRBV4-1 and J usage is TRBJ1-5; D unclear. The V end lost 4 bases, the J end lost 7 bases, and 17 bases lay between the germline ends. Germline V gene sequence: CDR1 MGHRA, CDR2 YSYEKL. The CDR3 length is 15 residues. CDR3 DNA sequence: TGCGCCAGCAGCCCGAGGGCGGCTTTAGGGCAGCCCCAGCATTTT. Its protein is CASSPRAALGQPQHF.

This chain uses TRBV5-8 with TRBJ2-2, with TRBD2 matching over 11 bases. With V trimmed by 1 base and J by 0 bases, 5 bases remained unmatched. The CDR3 loop spans 18 amino acids. Germline V gene sequence: CDR1 SGHTS, CDR2 YDEGEE. This CDR3 reads CASSLYIAGGTNTGELFF. CDR3 DNA: TGTGCCAGCAGCTTGTACATAGCGGGGGGGACGAACACCGGGGAGCTGTTTTTT.

The V call is TRBV14, the J call TRBJ1-1; the D gene is possibly TRBD1 (6 bases). CDR1 is SGHDN, CDR2 FVKESK, per germline. V dropped 0 bases and J dropped 3 bases, with 17 bases sitting between them. The CDR3 spans 17 residues. DNA for the CDR3: TGTGCCAGCAGCCAAGATCCCACAGGGACCGGGTACACTGAAGCTTTCTTT. Its protein product is CASSQDPTGTGYTEAFF.

This chain connects TRBV27 to TRBJ2-6; D is unclear. V was trimmed by 6 bases and J by 0 bases, leaving 18 bases between them. The germline V gene encodes CDR1 MNHEY and CDR2 SMNVEV (reference sequence). The CDR3 sequence is 18 residues long. The CDR3 DNA follows: TGTGCCAGCAGCCACATTACCTCACCTCTCTCTGGGGCCAACGTCCTGACTTTC. Its translation: CASSHITSPLSGANVLTF.